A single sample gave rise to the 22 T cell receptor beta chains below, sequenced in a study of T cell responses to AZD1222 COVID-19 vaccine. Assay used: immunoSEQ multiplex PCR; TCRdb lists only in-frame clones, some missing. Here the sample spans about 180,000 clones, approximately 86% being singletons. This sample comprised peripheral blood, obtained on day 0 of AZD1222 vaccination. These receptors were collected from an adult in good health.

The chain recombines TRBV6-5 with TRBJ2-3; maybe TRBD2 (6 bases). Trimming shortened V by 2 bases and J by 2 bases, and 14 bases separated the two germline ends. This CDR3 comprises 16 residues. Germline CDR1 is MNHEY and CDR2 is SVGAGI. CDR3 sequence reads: CASSYGGDGNTDTQYF. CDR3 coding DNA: TGTGCCAGCAGTTACGGCGGGGACGGAAACACAGATACGCAGTATTTT.

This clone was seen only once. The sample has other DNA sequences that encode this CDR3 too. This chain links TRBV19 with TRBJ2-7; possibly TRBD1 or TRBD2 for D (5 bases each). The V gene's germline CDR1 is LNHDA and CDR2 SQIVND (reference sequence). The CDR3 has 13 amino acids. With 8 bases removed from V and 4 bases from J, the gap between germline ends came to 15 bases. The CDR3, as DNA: TGTGCCAGTTCGCCGAGGGGAGTATACGAGCAGTACTTC. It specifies CASSPRGVYEQYF.

The CDR3: CATRRGTEGDTQYF. DNA of the CDR3: TGTGCCACCCGGAGGGGAACAGAGGGTGATACGCAGTATTTT. The gene calls are TRBV19 and TRBJ2-3; D is perhaps TRBD2 (6 bases). CDR1 and CDR2 from the germline V gene are LNHDA and SQIVND (reference sequence). This CDR3 contains 14 residues. Trimming left V 10 bases short and J 6 bases short, with 20 bases between.

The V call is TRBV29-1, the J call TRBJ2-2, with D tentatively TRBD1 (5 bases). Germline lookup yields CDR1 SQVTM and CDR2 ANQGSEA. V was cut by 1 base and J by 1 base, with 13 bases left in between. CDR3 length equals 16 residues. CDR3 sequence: CSVEAPPGQNTGELFF. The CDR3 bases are TGCAGCGTTGAAGCCCCTCCAGGGCAGAACACCGGGGAGCTGTTTTTT.

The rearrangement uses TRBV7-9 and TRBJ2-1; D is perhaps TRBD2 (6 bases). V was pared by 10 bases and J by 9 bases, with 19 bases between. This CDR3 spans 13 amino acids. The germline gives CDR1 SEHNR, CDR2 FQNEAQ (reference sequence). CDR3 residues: CATPGLQPSEQFF. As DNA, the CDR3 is TGTGCCACACCGGGACTCCAGCCCTCTGAGCAGTTCTTC.

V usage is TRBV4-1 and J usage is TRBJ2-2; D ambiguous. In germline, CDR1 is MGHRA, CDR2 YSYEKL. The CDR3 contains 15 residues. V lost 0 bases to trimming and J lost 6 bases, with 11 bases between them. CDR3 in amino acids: CASSQEEGWAGELFF. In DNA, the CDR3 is TGCGCCAGCAGCCAAGAAGAAGGATGGGCCGGGGAGCTGTTTTTT.

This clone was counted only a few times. This chain's CDR3 is CASSATDTGELFF. CDR3 DNA: TGCGCCAGCAGTGCCACAGACACCGGGGAGCTGTTTTTT. The chain recombines TRBV10-2 with TRBJ2-2; D is unclear. The V and J ends lost 4 bases and 3 bases respectively, with 6 bases between them. The germline V gene encodes CDR1 WSHSY and CDR2 SAAADI. This CDR3 contains 13 residues.

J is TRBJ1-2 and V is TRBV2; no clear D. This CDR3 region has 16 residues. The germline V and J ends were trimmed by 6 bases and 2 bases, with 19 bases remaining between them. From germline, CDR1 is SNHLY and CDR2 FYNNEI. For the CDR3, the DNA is TGTGCCAGCAGGAAAGCTGTAGGCCATTTCAACTATGGCTACACCTTC. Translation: CASRKAVGHFNYGYTF.

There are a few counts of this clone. CDR3: CSVATDSYGYTF. CDR3 nucleotides: TGCAGCGTTGCCACGGACAGCTATGGCTACACCTTC. V is TRBV29-1 and J is TRBJ1-2, with a weak D call TRBD1 (6 bases). The CDR3 is 12 amino acids. V was pared by 4 bases and J by 4 bases, with 10 bases between. Germline V CDR1 and CDR2: SQVTM, ANQGSEA.

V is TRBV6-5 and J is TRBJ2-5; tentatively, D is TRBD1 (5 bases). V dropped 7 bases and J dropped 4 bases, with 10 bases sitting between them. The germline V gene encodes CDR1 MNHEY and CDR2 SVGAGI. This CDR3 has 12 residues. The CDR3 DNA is TGTGCCAGCATGAACAGGCGAGAGACCCAGTACTTC. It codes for CASMNRRETQYF.

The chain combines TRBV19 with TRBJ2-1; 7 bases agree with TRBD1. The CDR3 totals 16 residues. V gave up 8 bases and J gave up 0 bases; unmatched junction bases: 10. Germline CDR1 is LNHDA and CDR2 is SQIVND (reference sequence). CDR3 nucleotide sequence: TGTGCCAGTCGTAAAGACAGGGTGAGCTCCTACAATGAGCAGTTCTTC. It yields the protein CASRKDRVSSYNEQFF.

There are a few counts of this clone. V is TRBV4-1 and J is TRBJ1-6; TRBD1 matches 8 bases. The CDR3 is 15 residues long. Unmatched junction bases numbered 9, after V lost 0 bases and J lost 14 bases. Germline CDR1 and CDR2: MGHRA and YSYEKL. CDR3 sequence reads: CASSQEGPGGRSLHF. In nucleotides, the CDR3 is TGCGCCAGCAGCCAAGAGGGTCCAGGGGGCCGGTCCCTCCACTTT.

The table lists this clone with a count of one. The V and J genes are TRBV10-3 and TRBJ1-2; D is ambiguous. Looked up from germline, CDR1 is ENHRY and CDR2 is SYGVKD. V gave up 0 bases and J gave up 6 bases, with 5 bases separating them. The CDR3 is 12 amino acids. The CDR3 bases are TGTGCCATCAGTGAGTCGACTGATGGCTACACCTTC. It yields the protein CAISESTDGYTF.

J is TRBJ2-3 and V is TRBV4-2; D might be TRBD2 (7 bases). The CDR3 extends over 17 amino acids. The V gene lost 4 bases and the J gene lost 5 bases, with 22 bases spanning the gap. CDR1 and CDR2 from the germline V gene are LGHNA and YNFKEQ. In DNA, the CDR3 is TGTGCCAGCAGCCCCCAGGGGTCGGGGGGCGGAGGAGATACGCAGTATTTT. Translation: CASSPQGSGGGGDTQYF.

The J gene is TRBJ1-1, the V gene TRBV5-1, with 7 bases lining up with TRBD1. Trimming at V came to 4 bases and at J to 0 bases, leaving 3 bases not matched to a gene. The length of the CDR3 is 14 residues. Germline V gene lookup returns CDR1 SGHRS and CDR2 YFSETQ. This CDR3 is CASSQQGLNTEAFF. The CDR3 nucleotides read TGCGCCAGCAGCCAACAGGGGCTGAACACTGAAGCTTTCTTT. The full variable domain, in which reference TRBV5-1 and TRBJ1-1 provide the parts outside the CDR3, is KAGVTQTPRYLIKTRGQQVTLSCSPISGHRSVSWYQQTPGQGLQFLFEYFSETQRNKGNFPGRFSGRQFSNSRSEMNVSTLELGDSALYLCASSQQGLNTEAFFGQGTRLTVV.

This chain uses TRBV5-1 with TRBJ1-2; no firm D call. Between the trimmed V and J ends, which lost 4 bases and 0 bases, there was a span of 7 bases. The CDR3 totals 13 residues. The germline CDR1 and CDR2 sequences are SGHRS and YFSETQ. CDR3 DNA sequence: TGCGCCAGCAGCAAGGGTACTAACTATGGCTACACCTTC. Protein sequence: CASSKGTNYGYTF.

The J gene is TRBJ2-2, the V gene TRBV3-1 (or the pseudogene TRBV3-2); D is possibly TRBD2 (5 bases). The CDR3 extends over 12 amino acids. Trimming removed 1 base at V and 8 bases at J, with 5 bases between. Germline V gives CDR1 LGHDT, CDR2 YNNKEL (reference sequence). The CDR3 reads CASSQAGGELFF. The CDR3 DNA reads TGTGCCAGCAGCCAAGCGGGGGGGGAGCTGTTTTTT.

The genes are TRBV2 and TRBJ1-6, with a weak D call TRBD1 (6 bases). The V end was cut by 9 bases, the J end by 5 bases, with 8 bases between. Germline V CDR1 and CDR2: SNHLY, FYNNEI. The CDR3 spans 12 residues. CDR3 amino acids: CARQGNNSPLHF. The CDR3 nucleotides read TGTGCCAGACAGGGCAATAATTCACCCCTCCACTTT.

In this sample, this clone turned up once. The CDR3 DNA reads TGTGCCAGCTCACCTCCGGGGTCCCGGGAGACCCAGTACTTC. As protein: CASSPPGSRETQYF. The rearrangement joins TRBV18 to TRBJ2-5, with a possible D match to TRBD2 (5 bases). Trimming removed 3 bases at V and 5 bases at J, with 13 bases between. Germline values: CDR1 KGHSH, CDR2 LQKENI. The CDR3 extends over 14 amino acids.

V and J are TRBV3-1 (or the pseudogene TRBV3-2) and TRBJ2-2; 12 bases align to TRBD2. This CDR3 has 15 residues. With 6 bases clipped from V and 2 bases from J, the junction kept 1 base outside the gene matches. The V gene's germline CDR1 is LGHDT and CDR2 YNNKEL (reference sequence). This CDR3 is CASRLAGGNTGELFF. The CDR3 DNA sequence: TGTGCCAGCAGACTAGCGGGGGGAAACACCGGGGAGCTGTTTTTT.

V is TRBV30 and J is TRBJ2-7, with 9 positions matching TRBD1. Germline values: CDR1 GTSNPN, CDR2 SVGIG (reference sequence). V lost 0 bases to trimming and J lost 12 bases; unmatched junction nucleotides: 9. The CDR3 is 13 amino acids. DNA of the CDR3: TGTGCCTGGAGTGTAGGGGGGACAGGGTTTTGGTACTTC. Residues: CAWSVGGTGFWYF.

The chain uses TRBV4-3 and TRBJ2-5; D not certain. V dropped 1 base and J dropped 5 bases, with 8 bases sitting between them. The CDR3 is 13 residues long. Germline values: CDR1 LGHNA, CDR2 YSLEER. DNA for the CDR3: TGCGCCAGCAGCCAAGCTCCCTGGGAGACCCAGTACTTC. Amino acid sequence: CASSQAPWETQYF.